The clone carrying this TCR beta chain was counted a few times. Per the original data handling: Nucleated cell counts were estimated from reference gene primer amplification. Sequencing used immunoSEQ multiplex PCR; TCRdb keeps in-frame clones, though not all of them. D and trimming were read from the DNA, whereas the V and J calls and clone size are those reported in that table. The sample lists 200,000 to 250,000 clones; under 90% were seen once. The record originates from a study of blood T cell repertoires in COVID-19. Study details: The United States, Italy and Spain were the sources of the acute and convalescent COVID-19 samples. PBMCs, B-cell-depleted T cells, or T cells provided the cDNA or gDNA that made up the material.

This clonotype was obtained from a man aged 30-40 years with active or convalescent COVID-19. Source material: peripheral blood.

The CDR3 here is CASSDVAGGPIGELFF. CDR3 sequence (DNA): TGTGCCAGCAGTGACGTTGCGGGAGGGCCTATCGGGGAGCTGTTTTTT. This rearrangement joins TRBV2 to TRBJ2-2; 9 nucleotides align to TRBD2. This CDR3 contains 16 residues. Germline V gives CDR1 SNHLY, CDR2 FYNNEI. The V and J ends lost 3 bases and 7 bases, in that order; junction bases with no gene match: 9.